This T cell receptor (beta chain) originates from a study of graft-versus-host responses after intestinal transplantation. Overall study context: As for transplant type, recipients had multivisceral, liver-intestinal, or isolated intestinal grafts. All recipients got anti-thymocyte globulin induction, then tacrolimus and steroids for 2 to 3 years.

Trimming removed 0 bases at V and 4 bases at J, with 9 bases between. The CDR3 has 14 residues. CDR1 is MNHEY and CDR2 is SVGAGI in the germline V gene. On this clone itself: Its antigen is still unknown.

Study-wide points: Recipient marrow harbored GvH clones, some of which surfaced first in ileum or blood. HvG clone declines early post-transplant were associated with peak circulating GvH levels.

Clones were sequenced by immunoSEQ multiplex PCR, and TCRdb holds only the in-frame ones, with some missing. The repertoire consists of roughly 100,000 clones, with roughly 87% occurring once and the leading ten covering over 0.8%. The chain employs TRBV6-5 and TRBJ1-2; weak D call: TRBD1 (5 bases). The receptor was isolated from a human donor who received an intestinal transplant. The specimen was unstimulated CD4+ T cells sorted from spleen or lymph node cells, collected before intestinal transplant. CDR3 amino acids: CASSYSGQGYGYTF. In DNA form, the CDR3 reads TGTGCCAGCAGTTACTCCGGGCAGGGCTATGGCTACACCTTC.